This is a list of T cell receptor beta chains from one sample in a study of blood T cell repertoires in COVID-19. Sequencing was performed with immunoSEQ multiplex PCR; in TCRdb, only in-frame clones are kept and a portion is missing. The repertoire holds roughly 120,000 clones, with 70% to 90% as singletons. Sequencing input: peripheral blood. These receptors were taken from a man aged 65 to 85 who had recovered from COVID-19. Each CDR3 is given with its conserved first and last residue. D genes are given only for firm matches. Clone size is not always given. Where it is, it says once, few, many or a class for expanded clones.

V	D	J	size	CDR3	DNA
TRBV28	-	TRBJ2-7	few	CASSFLLTSYEQYF	TGTGCCAGCAGTTTTCTACTAACCTCCTACGAGCAGTACTTC
TRBV6-2/TRBV6-3	TRBD2	TRBJ2-7	-	CASSSRLAPYEQYF	TGTGCCAGCAGTTCCAGACTAGCGCCCTACGAGCAGTACTTC
TRBV5-1	-	TRBJ1-4	once	CASSFARRGEKLFF	TGCGCCAGCAGCTTCGCCCGACGGGGGGAAAAACTGTTTTTT
TRBV7-9	-	TRBJ2-2	-	CASSLIRISLNTGELFF	TGTGCCAGCAGCTTGATCCGAATATCCCTAAACACCGGGGAGCTGTTTTTT
TRBV6-2/TRBV6-3	-	TRBJ1-1	-	CASSPWGDSGEAFF	TGTGCCAGCAGCCCCTGGGGGGATTCAGGTGAAGCTTTCTTT
TRBV12-3/TRBV12-4	-	TRBJ2-5	-	CASSLVEQETQYF	TGTGCCAGCAGTTTAGTGGAGCAAGAGACCCAGTACTTC
TRBV4-3	-	TRBJ1-5	-	CASSQEGGGMPQHF	TGCGCCAGCAGCCAAGAAGGAGGCGGTATGCCCCAGCATTTT
TRBV28	TRBD2	TRBJ2-1	once	CASITGLAGYNEQFF	TGTGCCAGCATTACGGGACTAGCGGGGTACAATGAGCAGTTCTTC
TRBV7-2	TRBD1	TRBJ1-2	-	CASSSQGGNYGYTF	TGTGCCAGCAGCTCGCAGGGGGGTAACTATGGCTACACCTTC
TRBV28	TRBD1	TRBJ1-2	-	CASSLVTGVGYTF	TGTGCCAGCAGTTTAGTAACAGGGGTGGGCTACACCTTC
TRBV5-1	TRBD1	TRBJ1-4	-	CASSPGQDNEKLFF	TGCGCCAGCAGCCCGGGACAGGATAATGAAAAACTGTTTTTT
TRBV9	TRBD2	TRBJ2-3	-	CASSVGLAGGPTDTQYF	TGTGCCAGCAGCGTAGGTCTAGCGGGAGGGCCCACAGATACGCAGTATTTT
TRBV19	-	TRBJ2-5	-	CASSLQREETQYF	TGTGCCAGTAGTCTCCAAAGAGAAGAGACCCAGTACTTC
TRBV27	TRBD1	TRBJ1-5	-	CASRRGQSWEPQHF	TGTGCCAGCAGGCGGGGACAGTCCTGGGAGCCCCAGCATTTT
TRBV4-1	TRBD2	TRBJ2-7	-	CASSQDPAGGRGEQYF	TGCGCCAGCAGCCAAGATCCTGCGGGGGGTCGGGGCGAGCAGTACTTC
TRBV7-2	TRBD2	TRBJ2-1	-	CASRPAGGPYNEQFF	TGTGCCAGCAGACCAGCGGGAGGGCCCTACAATGAGCAGTTCTTC
TRBV7-2	-	TRBJ1-1	few	CASREHQGLSEAFF	TGTGCCAGCAGGGAACACCAAGGACTCTCTGAAGCTTTCTTT
TRBV5-4	-	TRBJ1-6	-	CASSLGGGNSPLHF	TGTGCCAGCAGCCTTGGGGGCGGGAATTCACCCCTCCACTTT
TRBV4-2	TRBD1	TRBJ1-6	few	CASSLRGQGFSPLHF	TGTGCCAGCAGCCTAAGGGGACAGGGATTCTCACCCCTCCACTTT
TRBV5-1	-	TRBJ2-1	-	CASSLSRMGNEQFF	TGCGCCAGCAGCTTGTCTAGAATGGGCAATGAGCAGTTCTTC
TRBV15	TRBD1	TRBJ1-2	-	CATSASGQGYGYTF	TGTGCCACCAGCGCCTCGGGACAGGGATATGGCTACACCTTC
TRBV6-5	TRBD2	TRBJ2-5	once	CASSYISGSQETQYF	TGTGCCAGCAGTTACATTAGCGGGAGCCAAGAGACCCAGTACTTC
TRBV5-1	TRBD2	TRBJ2-5	once	CASSLTSGRGETQYF	TGCGCCAGCAGCTTGACTAGCGGGAGGGGTGAGACCCAGTACTTC
TRBV6-6	TRBD2	TRBJ2-1	-	CASSYSTGGANEQFF	TGTGCCAGCAGTTACTCGACCGGGGGGGCCAATGAGCAGTTCTTC
TRBV12-3/TRBV12-4	-	TRBJ2-4	-	CASSLQGGNIQYF	TGTGCCAGCAGTTTACAGGGGGGAAACATTCAGTACTTC
TRBV19	-	TRBJ2-2	once	CASSMRGGTGELFF	TGTGCCAGTAGTATGAGGGGGGGGACCGGGGAGCTGTTTTTT
TRBV5-1	-	TRBJ2-1	-	CASSPQGTYNEQFF	TGCGCCAGCAGCCCCCAGGGCACCTACAATGAGCAGTTCTTC